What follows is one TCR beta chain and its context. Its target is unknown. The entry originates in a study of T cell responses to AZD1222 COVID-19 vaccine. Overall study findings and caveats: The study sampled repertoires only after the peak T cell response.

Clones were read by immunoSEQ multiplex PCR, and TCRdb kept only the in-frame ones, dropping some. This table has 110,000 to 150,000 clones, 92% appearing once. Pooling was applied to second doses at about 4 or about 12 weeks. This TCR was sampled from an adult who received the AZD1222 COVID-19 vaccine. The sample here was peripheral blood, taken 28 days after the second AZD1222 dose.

The CDR3 DNA follows: TGTGCCAGCAGACCGGGAGTCCAAGAGACCCAGTACTTC. This gives the protein CASRPGVQETQYF. This chain joins TRBV12-3 or TRBV12-4 and TRBJ2-5; a possible D gene is TRBD2 (6 bases). CDR3 length: 13 amino acids. V dropped 6 bases and J dropped 1 base, with 9 bases sitting between them.